This T cell receptor beta chain derives from a study of shared clonotypes between healthy human individuals. Findings and limits, study-wide: Rarefaction showed sorted-subset sequencing was incomplete despite large depth. A limitation of the genetic and exposure-history diversity represented arose from few donors.

The CDR3 length is 14 residues. Germline values: CDR1 MNHEY, CDR2 SMNVEV (reference sequence). Trimming pared 5 bases from V and 4 bases from J, leaving 11 bases between. Points on this clone: The target antigen is unknown.

Libraries were prepared by immunoSEQ multiplex PCR; TCRdb keeps only in-frame clonotypes and omits some of them. Among around 550,000 clones listed, 90% to 97% were seen once. Sequences were obtained from naive CD4+ T cells sorted from blood. Subset specified: CD45RA+ positively selected. The origin of this receptor is a woman aged 25 to 39 in good health. This chain connects TRBV27 to TRBJ1-4; TRBD1 is a possible D gene (5 bases). CDR3 nucleotide sequence: TGTGCCAGCAGTCGGGGACGGCGTAATGAAAAACTGTTTTTT. Protein: CASSRGRRNEKLFF.